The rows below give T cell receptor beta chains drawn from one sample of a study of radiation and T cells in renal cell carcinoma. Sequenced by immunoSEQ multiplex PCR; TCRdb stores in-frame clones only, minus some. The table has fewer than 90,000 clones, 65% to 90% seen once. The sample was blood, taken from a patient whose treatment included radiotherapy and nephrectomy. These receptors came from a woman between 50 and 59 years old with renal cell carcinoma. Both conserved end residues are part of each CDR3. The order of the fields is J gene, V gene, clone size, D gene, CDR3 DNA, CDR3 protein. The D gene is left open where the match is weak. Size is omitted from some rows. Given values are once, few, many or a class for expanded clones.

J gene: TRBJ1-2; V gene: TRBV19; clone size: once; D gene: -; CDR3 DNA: TGTGCCAGTAGTGTGGGATTAAGTAGGAGCGACTATGGCTACACCTTC; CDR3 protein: CASSVGLSRSDYGYTF
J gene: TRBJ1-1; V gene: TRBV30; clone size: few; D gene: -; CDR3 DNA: TGTGCCTGGAGCCGAGTCACGAGGAACACTGAAGCTTTCTTT; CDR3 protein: CAWSRVTRNTEAFF
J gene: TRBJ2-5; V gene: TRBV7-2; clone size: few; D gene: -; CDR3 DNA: TGTGCCAGCAGCCTAACCGCCCCAGGCCTCGGGGAGACCCAGTACTTC; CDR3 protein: CASSLTAPGLGETQYF
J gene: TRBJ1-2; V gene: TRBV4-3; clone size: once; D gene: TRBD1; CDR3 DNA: TGCGCCAGCAGCCAACCGGGACAGGTCAACTATGGCTACACCTTC; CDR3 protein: CASSQPGQVNYGYTF
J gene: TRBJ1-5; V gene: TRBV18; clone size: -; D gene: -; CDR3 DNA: TGTGCCAGCTCATCAACATCGGACAGAAATCAGCCCCAGCATTTT; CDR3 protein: CASSSTSDRNQPQHF
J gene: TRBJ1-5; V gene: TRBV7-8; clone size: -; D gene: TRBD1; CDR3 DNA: TGTGCCAGCAGCTTAGCGATCACAGGGGGTCTAAACCAGCATTTT; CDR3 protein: CASSLAITGGLNQHF
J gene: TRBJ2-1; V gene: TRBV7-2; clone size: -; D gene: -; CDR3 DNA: TGTGCCAGCAGCTTAGCCCGTCCCCCCAATGAGCAGTTCTTC; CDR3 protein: CASSLARPPNEQFF
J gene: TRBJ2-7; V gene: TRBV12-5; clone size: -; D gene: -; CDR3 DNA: TGTGCTAGTGGTTTGGGTGGGGGGAGAGAGCAGTACTTC; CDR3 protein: CASGLGGGREQYF
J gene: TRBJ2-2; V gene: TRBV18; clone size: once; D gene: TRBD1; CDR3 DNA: TGTGCCAGCTCACCTTCCGGGACAGGGTCCGGGGAGCTGTTTTTT; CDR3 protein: CASSPSGTGSGELFF
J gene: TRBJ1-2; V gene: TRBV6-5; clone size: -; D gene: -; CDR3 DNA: TGTGCCAGCAGTTCTCACGACAGCCATCTTGCAAAGTGCACCTTC; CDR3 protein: CASSSHDSHLAKCTF
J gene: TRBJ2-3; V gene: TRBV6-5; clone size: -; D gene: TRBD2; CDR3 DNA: TGTGCCAGCAGTTACGTCTGGCGGGGGGGCACAGATACGCAGTATTTT; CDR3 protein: CASSYVWRGGTDTQYF
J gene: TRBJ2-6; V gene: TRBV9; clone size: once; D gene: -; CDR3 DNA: TGTGCCAGCAGCGTAGGGGGTGGGGCCAACGTCCTGACTTTC; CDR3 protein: CASSVGGGANVLTF
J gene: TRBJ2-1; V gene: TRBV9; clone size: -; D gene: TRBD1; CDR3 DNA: TGTGCCAGCAGCGTAGATGGGACAGGTATCGATGAGCAGTTCTTC; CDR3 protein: CASSVDGTGIDEQFF
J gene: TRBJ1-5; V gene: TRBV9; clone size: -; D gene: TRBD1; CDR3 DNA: TGTGCCAGCAGCAGGGGACAGGGGAACCAGCCCCAGCATTTT; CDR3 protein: CASSRGQGNQPQHF
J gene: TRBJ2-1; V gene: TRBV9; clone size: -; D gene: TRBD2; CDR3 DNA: TGTGCCAGCAGCGTACGAGGCGGGGGGTCCCGGACATACAATGAGCAGTTCTTC; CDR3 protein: CASSVRGGGSRTYNEQFF
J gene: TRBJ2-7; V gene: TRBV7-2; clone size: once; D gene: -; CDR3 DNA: TGTGCCAGCAGCTTAGCAAAAGGCCCGTACGAGCAGTACTTC; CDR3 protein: CASSLAKGPYEQYF
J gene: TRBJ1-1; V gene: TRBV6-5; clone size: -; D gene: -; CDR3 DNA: TGTGCCAGCAGTCCGGTACAGGGAGGAGGGACTGAAGCTTTCTTT; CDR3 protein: CASSPVQGGGTEAFF
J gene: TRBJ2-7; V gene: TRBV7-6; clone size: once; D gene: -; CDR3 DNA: TGTGCCAGCAGCTTGGGGACTGACTTTTACTTC; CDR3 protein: CASSLGTDFYF
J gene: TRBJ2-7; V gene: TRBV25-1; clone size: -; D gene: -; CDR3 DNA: TGTGCCAGCAGGGACTACCTAACCGGAGAGCAGTACTTC; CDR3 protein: CASRDYLTGEQYF
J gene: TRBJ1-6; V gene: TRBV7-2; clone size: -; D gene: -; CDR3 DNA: TGTGCCAGCAGCTTAACGTATTCACCCCTCCACTTT; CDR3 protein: CASSLTYSPLHF
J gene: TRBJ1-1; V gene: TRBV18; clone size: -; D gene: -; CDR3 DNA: TGTGCCAGCTCACCGGACCTGAACACTGAAGCTTTCTTT; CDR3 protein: CASSPDLNTEAFF
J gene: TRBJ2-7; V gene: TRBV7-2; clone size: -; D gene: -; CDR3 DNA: TGTGCCAGCAGCTTAGTTTTTGGTTCCTACGAGCAGTACTTC; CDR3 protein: CASSLVFGSYEQYF
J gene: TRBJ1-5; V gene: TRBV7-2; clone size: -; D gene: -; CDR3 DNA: TGTGCCAGCAGCTTCCGATATGCCGGGGATCAGCCCCAGCATTTT; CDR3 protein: CASSFRYAGDQPQHF
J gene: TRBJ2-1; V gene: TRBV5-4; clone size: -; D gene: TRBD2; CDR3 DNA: TGTGCCAGCAGCCCTCGGGTAGCGGGGAGCTTCTACAATGAGCAGTTCTTC; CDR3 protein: CASSPRVAGSFYNEQFF
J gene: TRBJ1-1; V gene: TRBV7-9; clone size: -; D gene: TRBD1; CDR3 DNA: TGTGCCAGCAGCTTTCAGGGGGGCACTGAAGCTTTCTTT; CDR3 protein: CASSFQGGTEAFF
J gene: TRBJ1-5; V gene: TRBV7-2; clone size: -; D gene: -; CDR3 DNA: TGTGCCAGCAGCTTAGTGTCAGGTAGCAATCAGCCCCAGCATTTT; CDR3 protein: CASSLVSGSNQPQHF
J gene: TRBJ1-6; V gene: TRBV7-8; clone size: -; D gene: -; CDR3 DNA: TGTGCCAGCAGCTTACAGGGTAGCTCCTATAATTCACCCCTCCACTTT; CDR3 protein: CASSLQGSSYNSPLHF
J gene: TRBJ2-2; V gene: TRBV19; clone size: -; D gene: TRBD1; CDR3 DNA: TGTGCCATCCGGGACAGGGACACCGGGGAGCTGTTTTTT; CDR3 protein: CAIRDRDTGELFF
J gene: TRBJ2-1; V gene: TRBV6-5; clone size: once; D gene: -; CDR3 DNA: TGTGCCAGCAGTTATGGTTTGCTCGTGGGCGATGAGCAGTTCTTC; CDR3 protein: CASSYGLLVGDEQFF
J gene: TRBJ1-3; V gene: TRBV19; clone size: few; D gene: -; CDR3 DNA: TGTGCCAGTAGTTTCGGGCACCGAGACTCTGGAAACACCATATATTTT; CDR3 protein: CASSFGHRDSGNTIYF
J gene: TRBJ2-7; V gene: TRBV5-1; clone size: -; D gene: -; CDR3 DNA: TGCGCCAGCAGCTTGGCCCTAGTCACCACCTACGAGCAGTACTTC; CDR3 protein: CASSLALVTTYEQYF
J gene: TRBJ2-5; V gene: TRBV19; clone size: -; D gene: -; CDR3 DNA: TGTGCCAGTAGTCCCCGGACGGATCAAGAGACCCAGTACTTC; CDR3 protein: CASSPRTDQETQYF
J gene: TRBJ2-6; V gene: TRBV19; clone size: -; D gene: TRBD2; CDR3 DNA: TGTGCCAGTAGTATAGATAGGGGGACTAGCGGGGGCACTGGGGCCAACGTCCTGACTTTC; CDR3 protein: CASSIDRGTSGGTGANVLTF
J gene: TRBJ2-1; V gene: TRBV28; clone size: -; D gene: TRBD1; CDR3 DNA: TGTGCCAGCAGTTCTCCCGGGACAGGTAATGAGCAGTTCTTC; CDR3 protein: CASSSPGTGNEQFF
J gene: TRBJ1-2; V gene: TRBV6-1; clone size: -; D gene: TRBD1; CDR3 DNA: TGTGCCAGCAGTGCCCTTGGACAGGGGGCTTCCCCTATGGGCTACACCTTC; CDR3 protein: CASSALGQGASPMGYTF
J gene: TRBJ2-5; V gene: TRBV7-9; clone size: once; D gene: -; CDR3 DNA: TGTGCCAGCAGCCCGAGACCCCAAGAGACCCAGTACTTC; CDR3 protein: CASSPRPQETQYF
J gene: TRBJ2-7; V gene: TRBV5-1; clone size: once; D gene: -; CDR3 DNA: TGCGCCAGCAGCTTGCCTGGAAGCGTCCACGAGCAGTACTTC; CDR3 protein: CASSLPGSVHEQYF
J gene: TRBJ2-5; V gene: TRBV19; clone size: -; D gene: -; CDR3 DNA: TGTGCCAGTAGTCCAACCCGCCAAGAGACCCAGTACTTC; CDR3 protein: CASSPTRQETQYF
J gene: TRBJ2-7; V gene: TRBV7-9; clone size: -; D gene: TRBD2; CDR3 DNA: TGTGCCAGCAGCATAGCGGGGACGTCCTACGAGCAGTACTTC; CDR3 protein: CASSIAGTSYEQYF
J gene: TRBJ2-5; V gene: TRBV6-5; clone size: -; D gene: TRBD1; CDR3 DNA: TGTGCCAGCAGTTACCGGGACAGGGGGCGAGAGACCCAGTACTTC; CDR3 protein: CASSYRDRGRETQYF
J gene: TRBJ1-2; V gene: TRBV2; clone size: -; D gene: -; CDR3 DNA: TGTGCCAGCAGGGGGACCACCGCCCCGTATGGCTACACCTTC; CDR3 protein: CASRGTTAPYGYTF
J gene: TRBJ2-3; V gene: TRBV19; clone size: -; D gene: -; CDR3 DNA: TGTGCCAGTAGTAAGGGGGACGCTGGCACAGATACGCAGTATTTT; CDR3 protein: CASSKGDAGTDTQYF
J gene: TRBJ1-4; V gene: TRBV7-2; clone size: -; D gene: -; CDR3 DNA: TGTGCCAGCAGCTTCCGACAGGCAACTAATGAAAAACTGTTTTTT; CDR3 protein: CASSFRQATNEKLFF
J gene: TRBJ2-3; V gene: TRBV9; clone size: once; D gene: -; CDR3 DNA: TGTGCCAGCAGCGTATACGGGGGCCCAGACACAGATACGCAGTATTTT; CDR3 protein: CASSVYGGPDTDTQYF
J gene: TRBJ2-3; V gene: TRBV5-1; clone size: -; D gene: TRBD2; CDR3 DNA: TGCGCCAGCAGCCTCCCCCCAGCGGGACTGCTCACAGATACGCAGTATTTT; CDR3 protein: CASSLPPAGLLTDTQYF
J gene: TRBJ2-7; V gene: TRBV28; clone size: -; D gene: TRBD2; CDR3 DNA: TGTGCCAGCGTTCTAGCGGGAGTCGGAGAGCAGTACTTC; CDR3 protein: CASVLAGVGEQYF
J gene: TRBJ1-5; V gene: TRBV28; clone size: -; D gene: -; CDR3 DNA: TGTGCCAGCAGTTTGCCCCCCCCGGGGAATCAGCCCCAGCATTTT; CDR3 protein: CASSLPPPGNQPQHF
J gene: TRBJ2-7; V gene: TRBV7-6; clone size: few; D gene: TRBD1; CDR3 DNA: TGTGCCAGCAGCCGCACTCCGGGACAGGGGGACCAGTACGAGCAGTACTTC; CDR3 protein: CASSRTPGQGDQYEQYF
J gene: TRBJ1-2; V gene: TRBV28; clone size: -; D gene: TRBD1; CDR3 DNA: TGTGCCAGCAGCCGAGACAGGGGCTCTAACTATGGCTACACCTTC; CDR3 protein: CASSRDRGSNYGYTF
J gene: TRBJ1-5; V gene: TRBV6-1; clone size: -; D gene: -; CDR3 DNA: TGTGCCAGCAGAGCGGGGTTGGGTCAGCCCCAGCATTTT; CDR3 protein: CASRAGLGQPQHF
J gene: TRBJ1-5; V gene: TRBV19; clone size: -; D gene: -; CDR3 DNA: TGTGCCAGTAGTATAGAACAGATTAGCAATCAGCCCCAGCATTTT; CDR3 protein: CASSIEQISNQPQHF
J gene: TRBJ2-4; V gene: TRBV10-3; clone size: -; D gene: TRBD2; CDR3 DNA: TGTGCCATCAGTGAAGTACTAGCGGGGACCCTTCAGTCCAAAAACATTCAGTACTTC; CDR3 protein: CAISEVLAGTLQSKNIQYF
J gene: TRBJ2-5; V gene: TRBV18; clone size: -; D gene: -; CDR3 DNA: TGTGCCAGCTCACCACCGGGGGTGGGGACCCAGTACTTC; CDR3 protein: CASSPPGVGTQYF
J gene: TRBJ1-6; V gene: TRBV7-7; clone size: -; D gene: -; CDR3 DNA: TGTGCCAGCAGCTTGGGGCAGGATAATTCACCCCTCCACTTT; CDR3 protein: CASSLGQDNSPLHF
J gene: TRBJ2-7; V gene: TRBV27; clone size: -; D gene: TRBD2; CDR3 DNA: TGTGCCAGCAGTTTGAGGGAGGGGCCCTACGAGCAGTACTTC; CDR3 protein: CASSLREGPYEQYF
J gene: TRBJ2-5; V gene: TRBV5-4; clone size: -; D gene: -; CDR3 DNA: TGTGCCAGCAGCTCCCCGACGGCAGGGGTGGAGACCCAGTACTTC; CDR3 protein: CASSSPTAGVETQYF
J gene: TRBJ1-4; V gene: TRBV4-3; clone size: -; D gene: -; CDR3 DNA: TGCGCCAGCAGCCAACAGACGGGTGAAAAACTGTTTTTT; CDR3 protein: CASSQQTGEKLFF